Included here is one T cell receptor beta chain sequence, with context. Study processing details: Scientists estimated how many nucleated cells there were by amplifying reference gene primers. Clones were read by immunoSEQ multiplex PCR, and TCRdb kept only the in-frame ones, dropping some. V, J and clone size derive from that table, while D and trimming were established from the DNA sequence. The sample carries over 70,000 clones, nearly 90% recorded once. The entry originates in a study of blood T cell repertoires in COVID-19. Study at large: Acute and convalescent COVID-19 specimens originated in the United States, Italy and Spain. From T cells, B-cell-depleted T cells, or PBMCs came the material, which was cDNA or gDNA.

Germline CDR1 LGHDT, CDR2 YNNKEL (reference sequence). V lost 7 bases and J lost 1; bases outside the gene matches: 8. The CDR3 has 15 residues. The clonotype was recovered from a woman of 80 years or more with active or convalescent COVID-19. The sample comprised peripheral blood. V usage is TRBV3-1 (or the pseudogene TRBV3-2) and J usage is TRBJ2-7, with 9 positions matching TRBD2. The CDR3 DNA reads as TGTGCCAGCACCAGGCGGGAGGGTACTTCCTACGAGCAGTACTTC. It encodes CASTRREGTSYEQYF.